These 10 T cell receptor beta chains share one sample of origin, sequenced in a study of response to subunit inactivated influenza vaccine. TCRdb ran MiXCR on the RT-PCR reads and lists one entry per CDR3 protein. The sample includes about 700,000 distinct CDR3 sequences, roughly 14% of them seen just once. The sequencing here drew on PBMCs from blood, taken about 11 days after vaccination. Every receptor here comes from a man between 45 and 60 years old who received an inactivated influenza vaccine.

The chain carries TRBV7-9 and TRBJ2-2, with TRBD2 identical over 11 bases. This CDR3 has 15 amino acids. V trimming: 8 bases; J trimming: 3 bases; junction bases outside the gene matches: 5. Germline V gene lookup returns CDR1 SEHNR and CDR2 FQNEAQ (reference sequence). CDR3 sequence reads: CASQPGLADTGELFF. The CDR3 DNA follows: TGTGCCAGCCAACCGGGACTAGCGGACACCGGGGAGCTGTTTTTT.

The chain is built from TRBV7-2 and TRBJ2-7; 9 nucleotides match TRBD1. There are 16 residues in the CDR3. The J segment lost 1 base and the V segment lost 1 base, leaving 5 bases of the junction unmatched. CDR1 SGHTA and CDR2 FQGNSA come from the germline V gene. CDR3 sequence (DNA): TGTGCCAGCAGCTTAGTGGCGGGACAGGGATCCTACGAGCAGTACTTC. Translated: CASSLVAGQGSYEQYF.

In this sample, this clonotype turned up a few times. This rearrangement joins TRBV20-1 to TRBJ2-7; a possible D gene is TRBD1 (6 bases). V was shortened by 5 bases and J by 1 base, with 6 bases between the two germline ends. CDR3 size: 11 residues. Germline V gene sequence: CDR1 DFQATT, CDR2 SNEGSKA (reference sequence). CDR3 bases: TGCAGTGCTGACAGGTCCTACGAGCAGTACTTC. Its translation: CSADRSYEQYF.

This clonotype was found a few times. This sequence joins TRBV18 and TRBJ2-1; D remains unclear. CDR1 KGHSH and CDR2 LQKENI come from the germline V gene. The CDR3 totals 14 residues. V lost 5 bases and J 8 bases, leaving 16 bases between the germline ends. The DNA of the CDR3 is TGTGCCAGCTCAGATCTGTCCGGGTTCGATGAGCAGTTCTTC. Translating it yields CASSDLSGFDEQFF.

This rearrangement joins TRBV4-3 to TRBJ2-1, with 7 bases that match TRBD2. Trimming took 1 base from V and 7 from J; bases not matched to a gene: 13. The CDR3 covers 17 residues. CDR1 and CDR2 from the germline V gene are LGHNA and YSLEER. The CDR3 is CASSQGSLLADENEQFF. Here the CDR3 DNA reads TGCGCCAGCAGCCAAGGATCCCTGCTAGCGGACGAAAATGAGCAGTTCTTC.

The chain uses TRBV5-1 and TRBJ2-1; the D gene could be TRBD1 or TRBD2 (5 bases each). Germline V gene lookup returns CDR1 SGHRS and CDR2 YFSETQ. The CDR3 sequence is 14 residues long. The germline V and J ends were trimmed by 2 bases and 4 bases, with 10 bases remaining between them. CDR3 sequence: CASSFAEGYNEQFF. The CDR3 bases are TGCGCCAGCAGCTTCGCCGAGGGGTACAATGAGCAGTTCTTC.

This clonotype was counted only a few times. The J gene is TRBJ1-4, the V gene TRBV11-2, with D unresolved. The CDR3 spans 14 residues. The V end lost 1 base, the J end lost 8 bases, and 11 bases lay between the germline ends. Per the germline V gene, CDR1 is SGHAT and CDR2 is FQNNGV. CDR3 loop: CASSLGDLGEKLFF. The CDR3 DNA reads as TGTGCCAGCAGCTTAGGAGACCTAGGGGAAAAACTGTTTTTT.

This clonotype was observed a handful of times. The chain is built from TRBV5-6 and TRBJ1-2, with TRBD1 identical over 9 bases. With V trimmed by 1 base and J by 3 bases, 13 bases remained unmatched. Per germline, CDR1 SGHDT and CDR2 YYEEEE. The CDR3 is made up of 18 amino acids. The CDR3 sequence is CASSLSSSNRGLYYGYTF. Written as DNA, the CDR3 is TGTGCCAGCAGCTTGTCATCTTCGAACAGGGGGCTCTACTATGGCTACACCTTC. The variable domain in full, with the rest retrieved from reference TRBV5-6 and TRBJ1-2, is DAGVTQSPTHLIKTRGQQVTLRCSPKSGHDTVSWYQQALGQGPQFIFQYYEEEERQRGNFPDRFSGHQFPNYSSELNVNALLLGDSALYLCASSLSSSNRGLYYGYTFGSGTRLTVV.

This clonotype was counted many times. V and J are TRBV7-2 and TRBJ2-7; the D gene is possibly TRBD2 (6 bases). Germline CDR1 is SGHTA and CDR2 is FQGNSA. This CDR3 spans 14 amino acids. Trimming left V 5 bases short and J 3 bases short, with 14 bases between. CDR3 sequence: CASSVPGLFYEQYF. Here the CDR3 DNA reads TGTGCCAGCAGCGTACCGGGACTGTTCTACGAGCAGTACTTC.

This clonotype has more than one count but fewer than ten. This chain uses TRBV12-3 or TRBV12-4 with TRBJ2-1; TRBD2 matches at 8 bases. The CDR3 is 15 residues long. Losses at the gene ends were 5 bases for V and 4 bases for J; bases not matched to a gene: 7. Here the CDR3 reads CASSDSGEYYNEQFF. The CDR3, as DNA: TGTGCCAGCAGTGATAGCGGGGAATATTACAATGAGCAGTTCTTC.